The sequence of this T cell receptor beta chain was determined in a study of response to subunit inactivated influenza vaccine. Via MiXCR, TCRdb re-called the RT-PCR reads, giving one row per CDR3 protein. The table shows hundreds of thousands of distinct CDR3 sequences, with approximately 10% occurring only once. This CDR3 spans 16 amino acids. The germline V and J ends were trimmed by 5 bases and 0 bases, with 17 bases remaining between them. This clonotype was seen repeatedly, ten times or more. The same sample was also used in a study of T cells expressing NK-cell markers. That source adds: A 5'RACE template switching approach incorporating UMIs was used to make TCR beta cDNA. Seropositivity for HCMV was found in seven of the eight sequenced donors, with one seronegative.

The starting material was PBMCs from blood, obtained on the day of vaccination. This clonotype originated in a man aged 45-65 years who received an inactivated influenza vaccine. The V and J genes are TRBV12-3 or TRBV12-4 and TRBJ2-7; tentatively, D is TRBD2 (5 bases). Here the CDR3 reads CASSDPGGYRSYEQYF. CDR3 sequence (DNA): TGTGCCAGCAGTGACCCTGGCGGGTACCGCTCCTACGAGCAGTACTTC.